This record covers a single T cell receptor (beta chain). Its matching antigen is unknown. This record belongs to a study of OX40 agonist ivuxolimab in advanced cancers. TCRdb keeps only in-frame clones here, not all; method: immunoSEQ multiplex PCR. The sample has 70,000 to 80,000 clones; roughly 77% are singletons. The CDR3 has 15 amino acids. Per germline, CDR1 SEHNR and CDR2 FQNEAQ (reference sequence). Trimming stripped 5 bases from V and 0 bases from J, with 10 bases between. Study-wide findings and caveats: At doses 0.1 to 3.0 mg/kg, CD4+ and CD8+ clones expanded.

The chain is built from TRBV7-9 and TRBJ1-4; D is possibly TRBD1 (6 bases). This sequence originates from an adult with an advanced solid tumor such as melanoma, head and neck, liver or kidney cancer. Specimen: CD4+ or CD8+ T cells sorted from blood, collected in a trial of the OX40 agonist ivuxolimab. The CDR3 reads CASSLWTATNEKLFF. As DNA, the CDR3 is TGTGCCAGCAGCCTATGGACAGCAACTAATGAAAAACTGTTTTTT. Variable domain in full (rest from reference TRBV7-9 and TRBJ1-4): DTGVSQNPRHKITKRGQNVTFRCDPISEHNRLYWYRQTLGQGPEFLTYFQNEAQLEKSRLLSDRFSAERPKGSFSTLEIQRTEQGDSAMYLCASSLWTATNEKLFFGSGTQLSVL.